The T cell receptor (beta chain) described here comes from a study of blood T cell repertoires in COVID-19. On the study more broadly: Acute and convalescent COVID-19 samples came from the United States, Italy and Spain. The analysed material was cDNA or gDNA that came from T cells, B-cell-depleted T cells, or PBMCs.

In the study's own analysis: Reference gene primer amplification gave estimated nucleated cell counts. The protocol was immunoSEQ multiplex PCR, while the TCRdb copy is restricted to in-frame clones and leaves out a portion. V, J and clone size reflect that table, while D and trimming were determined from the DNA. The table records about 250,000 clones, around 90% of them present only once. Sequencing was done on a sample of peripheral blood. The source is a man older than 75 with acute or convalescent COVID-19.

The CDR3 is CASSVGLHTGELFF. In nucleotides, the CDR3 is TGTGCCAGCAGCGTAGGACTTCACACCGGGGAGCTGTTTTTT. The chain has TRBV9 and TRBJ2-2; D uncertain. The CDR3 spans 14 residues. V gave up 0 bases and J gave up 3 bases, with 6 bases separating them. Germline V gene data show CDR1 as SGDLS and CDR2 as YYNGEE.